This TCR beta chain was obtained from a study of T cells in Graves' hyperthyroidism and ophthalmopathy. Points from the study as a whole: Ophthalmopathy cases were set apart from stable hyperthyroidism by a 13 V-J model.

Amplification of TCR beta CDR3 regions used RNA as the template. A first-round RT-PCR of the TCR CDR3 used the HTBI primer set. Using its own MiXCR run on the multiplex PCR reads, TCRdb lists one record per CDR3 protein. The sample includes almost 250,000 distinct CDR3 sequences, over 20% of them seen just once. As to this clonotype: Its antigen is as yet unknown.

Germline values: CDR1 KGHDR, CDR2 SFDVKD. The germline V and J ends were trimmed by 4 bases and 5 bases, with 17 bases remaining between them. CDR3 length equals 16 residues. The V gene is TRBV24-1, the J gene TRBJ1-5; D unclear. The origin of this receptor is a woman in her thirties or forties with Graves' ophthalmopathy. What was sequenced was blood. In nucleotides, the CDR3 is TGTGCCACCAGTGAACTGGGCGGCAGAGAGGATCAGCCCCAGCATTTT. Amino acids: CATSELGGREDQPQHF.